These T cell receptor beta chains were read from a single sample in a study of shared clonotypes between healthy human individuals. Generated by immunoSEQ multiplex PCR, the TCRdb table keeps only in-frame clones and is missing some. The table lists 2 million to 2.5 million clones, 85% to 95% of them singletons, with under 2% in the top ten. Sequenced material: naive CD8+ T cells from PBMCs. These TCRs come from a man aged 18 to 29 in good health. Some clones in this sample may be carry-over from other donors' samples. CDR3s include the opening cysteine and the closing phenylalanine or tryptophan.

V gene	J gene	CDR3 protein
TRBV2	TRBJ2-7	CASRGKSSYEQYF
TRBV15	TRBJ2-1	CATSRGRLVSGWNEQFF
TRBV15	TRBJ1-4	CATSNALWDDEKLFF
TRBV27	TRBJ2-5	CASSGTGGGQETQYF
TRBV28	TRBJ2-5	CASRIRDPRVPQYF
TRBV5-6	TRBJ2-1	CASSLANYNEQFF
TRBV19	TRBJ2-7	CASSIRGAREQYF
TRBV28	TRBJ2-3	CASSYFPGQGSSDTQYF
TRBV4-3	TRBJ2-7	CASSQDPSGTGKEWGFEQYF
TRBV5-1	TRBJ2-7	CASSPYGPTDEQYF
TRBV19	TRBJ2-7	CASSTRTASYEQYF
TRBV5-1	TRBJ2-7	CASSLVAGPGYEQYF
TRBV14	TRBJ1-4	CASSQDPRGLSEKLFF
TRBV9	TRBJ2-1	CASSGEVGTNEQFF
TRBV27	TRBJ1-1	CASSFLGQGEAFF
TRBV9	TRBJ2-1	CASSPQLAGHNEQFF
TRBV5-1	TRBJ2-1	CASSLVFRREGPDEQFF
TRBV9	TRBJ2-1	CASSTGDRGKQFF
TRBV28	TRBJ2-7	CASSLYGFKTQQYF
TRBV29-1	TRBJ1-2	CSVDSIPRNAILSYGYTF
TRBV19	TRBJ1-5	CASSIAVISNQPQHF
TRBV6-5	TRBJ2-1	CASSYRGQGNEQFF
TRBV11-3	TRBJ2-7	CASSLAWREVSSYEQYF
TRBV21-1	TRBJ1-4	CASSNRQGVANEKLFF
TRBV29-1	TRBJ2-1	CSVGLAVNNEQFF
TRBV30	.	CAWSYSDYEQYF
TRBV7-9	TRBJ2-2	CASSFPGGMVTGELFF
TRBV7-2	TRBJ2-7	CASRLAGASYEQYF
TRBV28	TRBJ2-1	CASSPRANEQFF
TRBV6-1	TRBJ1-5	CASSEWRGSNQPQHF